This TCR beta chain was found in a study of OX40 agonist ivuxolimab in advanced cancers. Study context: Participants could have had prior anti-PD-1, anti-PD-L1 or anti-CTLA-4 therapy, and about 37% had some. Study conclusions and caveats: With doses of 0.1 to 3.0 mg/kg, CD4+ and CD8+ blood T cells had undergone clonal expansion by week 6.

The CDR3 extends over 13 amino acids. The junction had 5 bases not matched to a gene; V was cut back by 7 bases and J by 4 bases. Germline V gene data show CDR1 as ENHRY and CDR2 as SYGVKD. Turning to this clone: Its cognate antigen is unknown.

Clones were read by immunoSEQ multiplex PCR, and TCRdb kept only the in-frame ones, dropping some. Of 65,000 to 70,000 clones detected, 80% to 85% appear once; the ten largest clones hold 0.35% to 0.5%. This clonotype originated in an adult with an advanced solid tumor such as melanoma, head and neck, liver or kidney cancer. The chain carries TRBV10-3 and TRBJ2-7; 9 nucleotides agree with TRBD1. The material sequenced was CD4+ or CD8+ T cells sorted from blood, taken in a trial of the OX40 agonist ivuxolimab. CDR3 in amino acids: CAINKGQGYEQYF. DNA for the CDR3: TGTGCCATCAATAAGGGACAGGGTTACGAGCAGTACTTC.